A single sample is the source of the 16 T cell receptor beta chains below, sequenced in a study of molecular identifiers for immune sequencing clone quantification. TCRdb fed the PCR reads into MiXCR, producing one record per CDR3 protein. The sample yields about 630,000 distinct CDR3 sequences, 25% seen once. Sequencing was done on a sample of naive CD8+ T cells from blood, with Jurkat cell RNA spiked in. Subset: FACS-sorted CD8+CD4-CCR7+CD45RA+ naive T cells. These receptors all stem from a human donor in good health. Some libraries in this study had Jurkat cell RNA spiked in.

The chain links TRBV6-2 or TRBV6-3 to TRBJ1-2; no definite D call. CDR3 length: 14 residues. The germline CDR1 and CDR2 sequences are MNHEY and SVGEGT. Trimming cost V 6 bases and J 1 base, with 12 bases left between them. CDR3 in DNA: TGTGCCAGCAGACAACTCATGGTTAACTATGGCTACACCTTC. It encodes CASRQLMVNYGYTF.

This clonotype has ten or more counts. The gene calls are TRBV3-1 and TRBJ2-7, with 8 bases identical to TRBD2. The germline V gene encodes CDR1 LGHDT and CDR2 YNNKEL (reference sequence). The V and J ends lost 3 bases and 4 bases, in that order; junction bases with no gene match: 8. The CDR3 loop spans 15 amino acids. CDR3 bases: TGTGCCAGCAGCCACGATCGGACTAGCTGGTACGAGCAGTACTTC. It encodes CASSHDRTSWYEQYF.

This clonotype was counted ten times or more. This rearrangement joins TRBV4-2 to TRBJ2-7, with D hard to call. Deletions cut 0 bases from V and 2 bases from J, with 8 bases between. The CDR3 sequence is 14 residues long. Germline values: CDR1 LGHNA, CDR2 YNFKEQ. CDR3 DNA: TGTGCCAGCAGCCAAGAGTGGCCCACCTACGAGCAGTACTTC. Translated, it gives CASSQEWPTYEQYF.

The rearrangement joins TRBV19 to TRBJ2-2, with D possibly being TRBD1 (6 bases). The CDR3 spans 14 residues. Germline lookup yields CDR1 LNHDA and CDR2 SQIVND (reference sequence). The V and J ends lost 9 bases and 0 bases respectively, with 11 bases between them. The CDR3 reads CASTGIPNTGELFF. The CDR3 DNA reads TGTGCCAGCACAGGGATTCCGAACACCGGGGAGCTGTTTTTT.

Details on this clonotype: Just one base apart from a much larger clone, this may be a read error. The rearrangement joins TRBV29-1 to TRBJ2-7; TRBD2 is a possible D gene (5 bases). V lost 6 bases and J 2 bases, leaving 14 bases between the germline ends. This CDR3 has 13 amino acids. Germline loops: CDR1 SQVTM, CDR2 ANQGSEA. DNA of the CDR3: TGCAGCGTCGTGAGACTGGGAGCCTACGAGCAGTACTTC. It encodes CSVVRLGAYEQYF.

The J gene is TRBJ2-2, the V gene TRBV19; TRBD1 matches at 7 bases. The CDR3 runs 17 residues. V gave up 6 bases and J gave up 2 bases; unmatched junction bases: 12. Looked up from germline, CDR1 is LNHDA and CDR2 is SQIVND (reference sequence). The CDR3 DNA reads TGTGCCAGTAGCCCGGCCGGGACAGTGAAAAACACCGGGGAGCTGTTTTTT. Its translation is CASSPAGTVKNTGELFF.

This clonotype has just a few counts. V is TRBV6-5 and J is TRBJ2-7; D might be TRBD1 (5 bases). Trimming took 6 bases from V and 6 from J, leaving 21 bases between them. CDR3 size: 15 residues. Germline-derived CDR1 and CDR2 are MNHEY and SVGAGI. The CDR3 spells CASRTANGPLSEQYF. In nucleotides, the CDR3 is TGTGCCAGCAGGACAGCCAACGGACCCCTAAGCGAGCAGTACTTC.

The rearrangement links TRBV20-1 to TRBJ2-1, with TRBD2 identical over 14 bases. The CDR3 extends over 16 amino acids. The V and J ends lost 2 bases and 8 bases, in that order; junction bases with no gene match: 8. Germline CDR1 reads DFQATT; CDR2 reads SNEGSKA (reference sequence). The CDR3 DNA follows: TGCAGTGCTAGACCCAGACTAGCGGGAGGGCCTTATGAGCAGTTCTTC. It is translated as CSARPRLAGGPYEQFF.

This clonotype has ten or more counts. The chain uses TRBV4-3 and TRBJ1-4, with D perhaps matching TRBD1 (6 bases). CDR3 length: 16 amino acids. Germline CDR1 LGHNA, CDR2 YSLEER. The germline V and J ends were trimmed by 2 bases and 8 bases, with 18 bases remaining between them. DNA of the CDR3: TGCGCCAGCAGCCAACGAGGGGGACCGCTCGACGAAAAACTGTTTTTT. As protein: CASSQRGGPLDEKLFF.

The CDR3 DNA reads as TGTGCCAGCAGCGTTCAGGGGCTCGACCCCTACGAGCAGTACTTC. Amino acid sequence: CASSVQGLDPYEQYF. The chain couples TRBV9 to TRBJ2-7; D may be TRBD1 (6 bases). CDR3 size: 15 residues. The V and J ends lost 2 bases and 2 bases respectively, with 14 bases between them. Germline lookup yields CDR1 SGDLS and CDR2 YYNGEE.

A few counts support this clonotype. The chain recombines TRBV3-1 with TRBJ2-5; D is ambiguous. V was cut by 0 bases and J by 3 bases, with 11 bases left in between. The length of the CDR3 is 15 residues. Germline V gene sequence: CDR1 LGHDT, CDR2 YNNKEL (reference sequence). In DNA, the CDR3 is TGTGCCAGCAGCCAAGATCTCTCGCGGAAAGAGACCCAGTACTTC. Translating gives CASSQDLSRKETQYF.

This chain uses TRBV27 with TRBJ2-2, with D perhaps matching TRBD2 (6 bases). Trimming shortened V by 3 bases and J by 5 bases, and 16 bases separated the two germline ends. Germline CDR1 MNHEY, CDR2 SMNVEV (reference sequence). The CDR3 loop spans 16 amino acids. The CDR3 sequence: CASSLSGGDRTGELFF. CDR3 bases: TGTGCCAGCAGTTTGAGCGGAGGGGACCGAACCGGGGAGCTGTTTTTT.

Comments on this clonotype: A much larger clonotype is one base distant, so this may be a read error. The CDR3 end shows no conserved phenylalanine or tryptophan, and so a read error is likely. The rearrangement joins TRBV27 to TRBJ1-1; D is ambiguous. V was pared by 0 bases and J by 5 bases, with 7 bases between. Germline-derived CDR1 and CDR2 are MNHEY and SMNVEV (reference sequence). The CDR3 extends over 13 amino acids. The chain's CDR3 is CASSLSVVTEAFL. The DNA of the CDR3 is TGTGCCAGCAGTTTATCGGTAGTGACTGAAGCTTTCCTT.

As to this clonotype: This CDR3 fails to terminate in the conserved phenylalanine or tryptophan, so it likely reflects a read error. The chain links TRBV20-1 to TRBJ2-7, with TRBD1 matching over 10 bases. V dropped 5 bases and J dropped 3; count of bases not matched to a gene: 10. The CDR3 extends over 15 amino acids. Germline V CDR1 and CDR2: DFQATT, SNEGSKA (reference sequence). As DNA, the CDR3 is TGCAGTGCTGCCGCCGGGACAGGGGATTACTACGAGCAGTACCTC. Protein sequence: CSAAAGTGDYYEQYL.

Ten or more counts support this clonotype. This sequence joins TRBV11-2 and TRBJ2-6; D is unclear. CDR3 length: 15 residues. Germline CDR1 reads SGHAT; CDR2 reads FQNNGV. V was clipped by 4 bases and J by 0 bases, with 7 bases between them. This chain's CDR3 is CASSSVTSGANVLTF. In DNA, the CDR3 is TGTGCCAGCAGCTCAGTAACCTCTGGGGCCAACGTCCTGACTTTC.

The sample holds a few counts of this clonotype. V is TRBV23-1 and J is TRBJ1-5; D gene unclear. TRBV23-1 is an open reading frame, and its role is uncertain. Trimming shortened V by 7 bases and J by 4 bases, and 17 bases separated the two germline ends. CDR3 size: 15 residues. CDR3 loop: CASTTTVSDNQPQHF. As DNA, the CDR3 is TGCGCCAGCACCACGACGGTTTCCGATAATCAGCCCCAGCATTTT.